The clone carrying this TCR beta chain was seen more than once but under ten times. What it recognizes is unknown. TCRdb re-called the RT-PCR reads through MiXCR, storing one row per CDR3 protein. The sample has hundreds of thousands of distinct CDR3 sequences, less than 30% seen once. V lost 6 bases, J lost 2 bases, and 21 bases lay in between. The CDR3 totals 17 residues. This sample was included in a study of response to subunit inactivated influenza vaccine. Study conclusions and caveats: Authors suggested each seasonal flu vaccination may recruit only limited numbers of new T cells.

The chain uses TRBV12-3 or TRBV12-4 and TRBJ2-3, with D possibly being TRBD1 (5 bases). This receptor was taken from a man aged 45 to 65 who received an inactivated influenza vaccine. This specimen consisted of CD4+ T cells sorted from PBMCs, obtained more than 4 days after vaccination. The CDR3 DNA reads TGTGCCAGCAGCCCTAGGGGCCGCCCAGAAGTCACAGATACGCAGTATTTT. Its translation: CASSPRGRPEVTDTQYF.